A selection of T cell receptor beta chains follows, all from one sample in a study of blood T cell repertoires in COVID-19. Data came from immunoSEQ multiplex PCR; TCRdb stores just in-frame clones and leaves some out. This sample has 70,000 or so clones, with roughly 80% found just once. The sequenced material came from peripheral blood. The source of these receptors is a man aged 50 to 60 with COVID-19, enrolled during active disease. Each CDR3 is given with its conserved first and last residue. Each record gives: clone size, D gene, J gene, V gene, CDR3 DNA, CDR3 protein. D genes are given only for firm matches. Expanded clones get a size class; other rows say once, few or many, or leave the size out.

. | . | TRBJ2-2 | TRBV6-4 | TGTGCCAGCAGCCCTACCCAGGGGAGTATTGGCACCGGGGAGCTGTTTTTT | CASSPTQGSIGTGELFF
. | . | TRBJ1-2 | TRBV11-2 | TGTGCCAGCAGCTCAGGTGGGGGGGCTTTGAGCTACACCTTC | CASSSGGGALSYTF
few | TRBD2 | TRBJ2-7 | TRBV5-1 | TGCGCCAGCAGCCAGCGTCAAGCGGGAAGCGAGCAGTACTTC | CASSQRQAGSEQYF
. | TRBD1 | TRBJ2-2 | TRBV7-3 | TGTGCCAGCAGCCCAAAGACAGGGGCCACCGGGGAGCTGTTTTTT | CASSPKTGATGELFF
. | TRBD1 | TRBJ2-7 | TRBV18 | TGTGCCAGCTCACCAGGGACAGGGGCCTTCTACGAGCAGTACTTC | CASSPGTGAFYEQYF
. | . | TRBJ2-7 | TRBV2 | TGTGCCAGCAACGGACACTACGAGCAGTACTTC | CASNGHYEQYF
. | . | TRBJ2-2 | TRBV7-6 | TGTGCCAGCAGCTCCGTCGCCCTCCCGGGAACCGGGGAGCTGTTTTTT | CASSSVALPGTGELFF
. | . | TRBJ2-3 | TRBV4-3 | TGCGCCAGCAGCCAAGATGCCCGGGACTCAGCCACAGATACGCAGTATTTT | CASSQDARDSATDTQYF
. | TRBD2 | TRBJ2-3 | TRBV18 | TGTGCCAGCTCACCACCTAGCGGGAGAAGCACAGATACGCAGTATTTT | CASSPPSGRSTDTQYF
. | . | TRBJ1-1 | TRBV30 | TGTGCCTGGAGCCAAGCGTTGGGCACTGAAGCTTTCTTT | CAWSQALGTEAFF
. | . | TRBJ2-2 | TRBV6-5 | TGTGCCAGCGGCTTCACCGGGGAGCTGTTTTTT | CASGFTGELFF
many | TRBD2 | TRBJ2-3 | TRBV6-2/TRBV6-3 | TGTGCCAGCAGCCTCGCTGGCGGGAGCCCAGATACGCAGTATTTT | CASSLAGGSPDTQYF
. | . | TRBJ2-7 | TRBV3-1/TRBV3-2 | TGTGCCAGCAGCCGACGCGGTCCCTACGAGCAGTACTTC | CASSRRGPYEQYF
. | . | TRBJ2-1 | TRBV19 | TGTGCCGCAACTTCTCAGGGTTATGAGCAGTTCTTC | CAATSQGYEQFF
few | . | TRBJ1-1 | TRBV7-9 | TGTGCCAGCAGCTTGAGGGGGGGACTCCAAAACACTGAAGCTTTCTTT | CASSLRGGLQNTEAFF
. | . | TRBJ1-1 | TRBV10-2 | TGCGCCAGCAGTGAAACTCAGGGATCGTGGAACACTGAAGCTTTCTTT | CASSETQGSWNTEAFF
. | TRBD2 | TRBJ2-1 | TRBV28 | TGTGCCAGCAGTTTGACTAGCGGGAGGTCTGTGGATGAGCAGTTCTTC | CASSLTSGRSVDEQFF
. | . | TRBJ1-5 | TRBV6-6 | TGTGCCAGCAGTTACCAACAGGTTAGCAATCAGCCCCAGCATTTT | CASSYQQVSNQPQHF
. | . | TRBJ2-1 | TRBV5-1 | TGCGCCAGCAGCTTGTACGAGGCGTACAATGAGCAGTTCTTC | CASSLYEAYNEQFF
. | TRBD1 | TRBJ1-6 | TRBV9 | TGTGCCAGCAGCGAGGGGGGACAGGCGGCGAATTCACCCCTCCACTTT | CASSEGGQAANSPLHF
. | . | TRBJ1-4 | TRBV5-1 | TGCGCCAGCAGCTTGGCCCCGTCAGGGGCGGGTGAAAAACTGTTTTTT | CASSLAPSGAGEKLFF
. | TRBD2 | TRBJ2-1 | TRBV7-8 | TGTGCCAGCAGCTTACAAGCGGGAGATGACCAAAACAATGAGCAGTTCTTC | CASSLQAGDDQNNEQFF
. | . | TRBJ2-1 | TRBV7-9 | TGTGCCAGCAGCCACGGACTGATCAATGAGCAGTTCTTC | CASSHGLINEQFF
. | . | TRBJ2-7 | TRBV9 | TGTGCCAGCAGCGTAGGAGGTTACACCTACGAGCAGTACTTC | CASSVGGYTYEQYF
. | . | TRBJ1-6 | TRBV16 | TGTGCCAGCAGCCCTTTCTTCATTCCGCGTCATAGTAGTTCACCCCTCCACTTT | CASSPFFIPRHSSSPLHF
. | TRBD1 | TRBJ2-7 | TRBV7-9 | TGTGCCAGCAGCTTACGACAGGGTTCCGGCCACGAGCAGTACTTC | CASSLRQGSGHEQYF
. | TRBD2 | TRBJ2-5 | TRBV4-2 | TGTGCCAGCAGCCAAGATCGGCTTAGCGGGAGTTCGCAGGAGACCCAGTACTTC | CASSQDRLSGSSQETQYF
. | . | TRBJ1-1 | TRBV6-6 | TGTGCCAGCAGTTCAAAGACAGGACAGAACACTGAAGCTTTCTTT | CASSSKTGQNTEAFF
. | . | TRBJ2-4 | TRBV4-3 | TGCGCCAGCAGCCAAGATAGTCCAGGGGTCGGGGTTGTCAAAAACATTCAGTACTTC | CASSQDSPGVGVVKNIQYF
. | TRBD2 | TRBJ2-1 | TRBV6-5 | TGTGCCGCGGGACTAGCGGCGTACAATGAGCAGTTCTTC | CAAGLAAYNEQFF
. | . | TRBJ1-2 | TRBV5-4 | TGTGCCAGCAGCTTCCAACAGTTTAACTATGGCTACACCTTC | CASSFQQFNYGYTF
. | TRBD1 | TRBJ2-7 | TRBV7-2 | TGTGCCAGCAGCTTGGACAGGGGGCCCGACGAGCAGTACTTC | CASSLDRGPDEQYF
. | . | TRBJ2-5 | TRBV18 | TGTGCCAGCTCACCCGCAAGGGGCCAAGAGACCCAGTACTTC | CASSPARGQETQYF
once | TRBD1 | TRBJ1-1 | TRBV7-2 | TGTGCCAGCAGCACCCAGGGGGCCAACACTGAAGCTTTCTTT | CASSTQGANTEAFF
once | . | TRBJ2-7 | TRBV28 | TGTGCCAGCACCACGACAGGCTACGAGCAGTACTTC | CASTTTGYEQYF
. | TRBD2 | TRBJ2-1 | TRBV13 | TGTGCCAGCAGCGCGTCCGGGACTAGCGGATTAAATGAGCAGTTCTTC | CASSASGTSGLNEQFF
medium-sized | . | TRBJ2-1 | TRBV4-2 | TGTGCCAGCAGCTTCTCAGGGGACCTCCCCGAGCAGTTCTTC | CASSFSGDLPEQFF
. | . | TRBJ2-3 | TRBV2 | TGTGCCAGCAACCTGCGTACAGACACGCAGTATTTT | CASNLRTDTQYF
. | TRBD2 | TRBJ2-1 | TRBV5-4 | TGTGCCAGCAGGTTAGCGGGACCCTATCCTAATGAGCAGTTCTTC | CASRLAGPYPNEQFF
. | TRBD2 | TRBJ2-3 | TRBV3-1/TRBV3-2 | TGTGCCAGCAGCCAAGTTGTAGCGGGAGCAGATACGCAGTATTTT | CASSQVVAGADTQYF
. | TRBD2 | TRBJ2-7 | TRBV28 | TGTGCCAGCAGTGGAAGGAGGGGACTAGCGGTTTACGAGCAGTACTTC | CASSGRRGLAVYEQYF
. | . | TRBJ2-1 | TRBV4-3 | TGCGCCAGCAGCCAAGGAACGGGATCCTACAATGAGCAGTTCTTC | CASSQGTGSYNEQFF
. | . | TRBJ1-2 | TRBV19 | TGTGCCAGTCGTAGGGGGGAGGCGAACTATGGCTACACCTTC | CASRRGEANYGYTF
. | TRBD1 | TRBJ2-5 | TRBV2 | TGTGCCAGCAGTGAAGTCGACAGGGTGAAGACCCAGTACTTC | CASSEVDRVKTQYF
few | . | TRBJ2-1 | TRBV6-2/TRBV6-3 | TGTGCCAGCAGTTACTCGGTAGTCGCGAATGAGCAGTTCTTC | CASSYSVVANEQFF
. | . | TRBJ1-2 | TRBV4-2 | TGTGCCAGCAGCCCGAGGGGGGAGGGTGGCTACACCTTC | CASSPRGEGGYTF
. | TRBD1 | TRBJ1-2 | TRBV4-2 | TGTGCCAGCAGCCAAGGGGGACAGGGGGGATATGGCTACACCTTC | CASSQGGQGGYGYTF
. | TRBD1 | TRBJ1-2 | TRBV13 | TGTGCCAGCAGCCCTAGACGACAGGGCCCTCCCTTTGGCTACACCTTC | CASSPRRQGPPFGYTF
. | . | TRBJ1-2 | TRBV19 | TGTGCCAGTAGACGAGCCGGGGAGGCGGGTGGCTACACCTTC | CASRRAGEAGGYTF
. | . | TRBJ1-5 | TRBV14 | TGTGCCAGCAGCCAAGGATTGAGCCAGCCCCAGCATTTT | CASSQGLSQPQHF
. | . | TRBJ1-6 | TRBV21-1 | TGTGCCAGCAGGCGCAATTCACCCCTCCACTTT | CASRRNSPLHF
. | TRBD1 | TRBJ2-7 | TRBV29-1 | TGCAGCGTCTCTACCCGGACAGGGGGGTACGAGCAGTACTTC | CSVSTRTGGYEQYF